This record concerns one TCR beta chain sequence. This specimen belongs to a study of cytomegalovirus exposure and HLA in healthy donors. 13 Jbeta primers and 60 Vbeta primers were used for the PCR. Only in-frame clones appear in the TCRdb table, and some are missing; sequencing was by immunoSEQ multiplex PCR. Reported are nearly 200,000 clones; the ten largest clones contain roughly 0.74%. Trimming shortened V by 2 bases and J by 4 bases, and 11 bases separated the two germline ends. Germline assignment: CDR1 SGHTA and CDR2 FQGNSA. This CDR3 is built from 14 residues. The TCR was taken from a boy aged 10-17 years in good health and CMV-seronegative. The sequencing input was PBMCs. This chain connects TRBV7-2 to TRBJ1-1; D gene unclear. CDR3 region: CASSLQVVGTEAFF. The CDR3 coding sequence is TGTGCCAGCAGCTTACAGGTCGTCGGCACTGAAGCTTTCTTT.